These T cell receptor beta chains were read from a single sample in a study of blood T cell dynamics during melanoma immunotherapy. Produced via immunoSEQ multiplex PCR; TCRdb's table is partial and in-frame only. The repertoire holds some 9,800 clones, 80% to 90% seen once, with under 5% in the top ten. The input for sequencing was blood, taken from a patient treated with checkpoint blockade. The receptors originated from a human donor with melanoma. Both conserved end residues are trimmed from each CDR3. Clone sizes are given selectively: once, few, many, or a class where the clone is expanded.

clone_size,v_call,cdr3_aa
-,TRBV7-2,ASSYIPSTGGTAF
-,TRBV29-1,SGTRGFDSEQY
few,TRBV19,ASSMGGANGYT
-,TRBV11-2,ASSLDGANTDTQY
-,TRBV7-6,ASSLIGTYEQY
-,TRBV19,ASTGGADTGELF
-,TRBV6-5,ASSYLRTGGNTEAF
-,TRBV27,ASSFTSPPGEQF
-,TRBV28,ASSTPSDTQY
-,TRBV6-5,ASSKTGFNEKLF
-,TRBV7-8,ASSSGTGGFGANVLT
-,TRBV11-2,ASSLTGGYEQY
-,TRBV4-1,ASSQAYSLNTEAF
-,TRBV7-9,ASSPTRVGGSGELF
-,TRBV9,ASSVSPDSLFTDTQY
-,TRBV9,ASSVKGDNSPLH
-,TRBV7-9,ASSPRGLDEKLF
-,TRBV5-1,ASSFGETEAF
-,TRBV19,ASSDAWGGHGQY
-,TRBV19,ASSPQTVSTDTQY
-,TRBV5-1,ASSFGTGGVGYT
once,TRBV7-9,ASNLRTGKNTGELF